The present T cell receptor (beta chain) was sequenced within a study of cytomegalovirus exposure and HLA in healthy donors. General study points: In an earlier analysis, about 87% or about 30%: the productive usage of most TCR beta V segments.

Concerning this clone: What it binds is unknown.

PCR used 60 Vbeta primers and 13 Jbeta primers. TCRdb's copy holds only in-frame clones and misses some; the assay was immunoSEQ multiplex PCR. The sample lists 90,000 to 150,000 clones; 15% were seen once. J was trimmed by 3 bases and V by 4 bases; bases with no gene match: 7. CDR3 size: 15 residues. Germline V CDR1 and CDR2: SGDLS, YYNGEE. This clonotype was obtained from a woman aged 18-35 years in good health and CMV-seronegative. Material: PBMCs. The J gene is TRBJ2-7, the V gene TRBV9, with 10 positions matching TRBD1. The CDR3 nucleotides are TGTGCCAGCAGCCTAGGGACAGGGGTGATCTACGAGCAGTACTTC. This codes for CASSLGTGVIYEQYF.